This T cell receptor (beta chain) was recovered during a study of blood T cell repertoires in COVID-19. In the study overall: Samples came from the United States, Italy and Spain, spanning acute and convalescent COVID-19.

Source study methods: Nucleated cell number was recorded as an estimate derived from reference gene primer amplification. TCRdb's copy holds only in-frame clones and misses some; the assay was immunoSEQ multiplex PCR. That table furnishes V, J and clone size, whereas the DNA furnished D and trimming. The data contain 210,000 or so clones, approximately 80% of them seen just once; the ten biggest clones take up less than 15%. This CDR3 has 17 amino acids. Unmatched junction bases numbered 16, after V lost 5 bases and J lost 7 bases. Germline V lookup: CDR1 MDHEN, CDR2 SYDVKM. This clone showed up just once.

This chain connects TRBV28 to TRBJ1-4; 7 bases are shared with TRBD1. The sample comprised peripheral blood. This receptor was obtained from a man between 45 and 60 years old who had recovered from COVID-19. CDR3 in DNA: TGTGCCAGCAGTCTCGGATACGACAGGGCGAAGGGTGAAAAACTGTTTTTT. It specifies CASSLGYDRAKGEKLFF. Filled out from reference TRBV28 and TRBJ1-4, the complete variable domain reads DVKVTQSSRYLVKRTGEKVFLECVQDMDHENMFWYRQDPGLGLRLIYFSYDVKMKEKGDIPEGYSVSREKKERFSLILESASTNQTSMYLCASSLGYDRAKGEKLFFGSGTQLSVL.